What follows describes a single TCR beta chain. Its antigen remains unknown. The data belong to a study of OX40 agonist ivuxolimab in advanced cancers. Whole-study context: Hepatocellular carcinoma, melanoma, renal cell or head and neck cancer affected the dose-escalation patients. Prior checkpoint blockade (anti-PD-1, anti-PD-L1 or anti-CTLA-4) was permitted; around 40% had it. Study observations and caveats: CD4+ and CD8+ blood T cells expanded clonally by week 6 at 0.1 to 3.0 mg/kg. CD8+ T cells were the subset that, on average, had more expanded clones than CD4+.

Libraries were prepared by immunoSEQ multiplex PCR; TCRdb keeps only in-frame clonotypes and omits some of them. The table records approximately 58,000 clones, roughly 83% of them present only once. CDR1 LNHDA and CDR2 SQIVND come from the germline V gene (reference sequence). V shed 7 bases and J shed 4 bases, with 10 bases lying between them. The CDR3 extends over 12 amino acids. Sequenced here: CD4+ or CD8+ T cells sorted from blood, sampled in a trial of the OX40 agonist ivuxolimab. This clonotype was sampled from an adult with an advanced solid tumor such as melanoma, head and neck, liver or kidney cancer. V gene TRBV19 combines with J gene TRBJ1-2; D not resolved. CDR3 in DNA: TGTGCCAGTATGGAACAAGGCTATGGCTACACCTTC. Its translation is CASMEQGYGYTF.